This TCR beta chain comes out of a study of CD8 T cells in ankylosing spondylitis. The study, taken as a whole, reports: It appeared that ankylosing spondylitis blood was characterized by a TCR beta motif of fewer than ten highly homologous variants. Both synovial fluid and blood in reactive arthritis had previously been reported to carry some motif variants.

On this clonotype: Its antigen is unidentified.

The CDR3 has 14 residues. Germline V lookup: CDR1 DFQATT, CDR2 SNEGSKA (reference sequence). Germline trimming cut 4 bases from V and 5 bases from J; bases unmatched to any gene: 5. Quantitative 5'-RACE with molecular barcodes produced the TCR beta libraries. Via MiXCR, TCRdb re-called the 5' RACE reads, giving one row per CDR3 protein. The sample records about 150,000 distinct CDR3 sequences, under 45% being singletons. The TCR was taken from a male donor with ankylosing spondylitis. V gene TRBV20-1 combines with J gene TRBJ1-2; 12 positions agree with TRBD1. Sequences were obtained from synovial fluid, either unsorted or a sorted T cell fraction (not recorded which). The chain's CDR3 is CSATGQGAGYGYTF. In DNA, the CDR3 is TGCAGTGCTACGGGACAGGGGGCTGGGTATGGCTACACCTTC.